This TCR beta chain was recovered during a study of shared T cell receptors in the human thymus. Looked up from germline, CDR1 is LGHNA and CDR2 is YSLEER. Trimming removed 1 base from V and 3 bases from J, with 13 bases in between. CDR3 length: 15 amino acids. The data were produced by immunoSEQ multiplex PCR, yet TCRdb's version contains in-frame clones alone and is incomplete. This sample has hundreds of thousands of clones, with roughly 90% found just once. The sample was also reused in another study, on human thymus T cells. That report adds: Corrective surgery for congenital heart defects was being performed on the healthy Finnish infants who were the donors. Corrective cardiac operations yielded the resected thymus tissue. V and J gene usage appeared biased in thymic and blood repertoires. Related work found strong thymic repertoire overlap between unrelated individuals.

The TCR was taken from a boy under two years old with a congenital heart defect. V usage is TRBV4-3 and J usage is TRBJ2-7, with a weak D call TRBD1 (6 bases). The source material was thymocytes. This chain's CDR3 is CASSQGSGHLYEQYF. The DNA for the CDR3 is TGCGCCAGCAGCCAAGGGTCGGGACATCTCTACGAGCAGTACTTC.